This is a list of T cell receptor beta chains from one sample in a study of neurological immune-mediated disorders. TCRdb passed the 5' RACE reads through MiXCR, listing each CDR3 protein once. The sample shows roughly 98,000 distinct CDR3 sequences, under 15% of them seen only once. Material: PBMCs. These receptors were taken from a female donor with HTLV-1-associated myelopathy (HAM/TSP). Both conserved end residues are part of each CDR3. The D gene is left open where the match is weak. Clone sizes are given selectively: once, few, many, or a class where the clone is expanded.

>many|TRBJ2-7|TRBV20-1|.
CSATGGVPDHEQYF
TGCAGTGCCACCGGTGGGGTCCCTGACCACGAGCAGTACTTC
>few|TRBJ2-1|TRBV5-1|TRBD2
CASSSGGEHYNEQFF
TGCGCCAGCAGTAGCGGGGGAGAACATTACAATGAGCAGTTCTTC
>many|TRBJ2-1|TRBV5-1|.
CASSLEAGGSYNEQFF
TGCGCCAGCAGCTTGGAAGCTGGGGGCAGCTACAATGAGCAGTTCTTC
>many|TRBJ1-4|TRBV10-3|TRBD1
CAISEPRTGREKLFF
TGTGCCATCAGTGAGCCCCGGACAGGGAGAGAAAAACTGTTTTTT
>many|TRBJ2-7|TRBV5-1|.
CASAPIGLGEQYF
TGCGCCAGCGCCCCCATAGGTTTGGGCGAGCAGTACTTC
>few|TRBJ2-7|TRBV6-5|TRBD1
CASRTRGDRASYEQYF
TGTGCCAGCAGAACAAGGGGAGACAGGGCCTCCTACGAGCAGTACTTC
>many|TRBJ2-2|TRBV6-5|TRBD1
CASRDRKNTGELFF
TGTGCCAGCAGGGACAGGAAAAACACCGGGGAGCTGTTTTTT
>many|TRBJ2-3|TRBV5-1|TRBD2
CASSLARGDTDTQYF
TGCGCCAGCAGCTTGGCTCGGGGGGACACAGATACGCAGTATTTT
>many|TRBJ1-6|TRBV12-3/TRBV12-4|.
CASSSGVSSYNSPLHF
TGTGCCAGCAGTTCAGGGGTTAGCTCCTATAATTCACCCCTCCACTTT
>many|TRBJ1-2|TRBV27|.
CASRSSPNYGYTF
TGTGCCAGCAGGAGTTCCCCAAACTATGGCTACACCTTC
>.|TRBJ2-7|TRBV25-1|TRBD1
CASSGGTGLHYF
TGTGCCAGCAGTGGAGGGACAGGTCTGCATTACTTC
>many|TRBJ2-7|TRBV6-6|TRBD2
CASSYSGTSDEQYF
TGTGCCAGCAGTTACTCCGGGACTAGCGACGAGCAGTACTTC
>many|TRBJ2-5|TRBV20-1|TRBD1
CSARVPGQGGTQYF
TGCAGTGCTAGGGTCCCGGGACAGGGGGGAACCCAGTACTTC
>many|TRBJ1-5|TRBV10-3|.
CAISPLPSNQPQHF
TGTGCCATTAGCCCGCTTCCCAGCAATCAGCCCCAGCATTTT
>many|TRBJ2-1|TRBV7-3|TRBD2
CASSFDSGEWNEQFF
TGTGCCAGCAGCTTCGATAGCGGGGAATGGAATGAGCAGTTCTTC
>many|TRBJ2-1|TRBV5-1|TRBD2
CASSSPSPRGEQFF
TGCGCCAGCAGCTCCCCCTCCCCGCGGGGGGAGCAGTTCTTC
>many|TRBJ2-7|TRBV12-3/TRBV12-4|TRBD1
CASSTNRGRVYEQYF
TGTGCCAGCAGCACCAACAGGGGGCGCGTGTACGAGCAGTACTTC
>few|TRBJ2-3|TRBV5-6|.
CASSFIHNTDTQYF
TGTGCCAGCAGCTTTATACACAACACAGATACGCAGTATTTT
>many|TRBJ2-3|TRBV4-1|TRBD2
CASSQSSGEDTQYF
TGCGCCAGCAGCCAATCTAGCGGGGAAGATACGCAGTATTTT
>many|TRBJ1-2|TRBV5-1|TRBD1
CASSLARGTKGGGKSRGYTF
TGCGCCAGCAGCTTGGCCAGGGGGACGAAAGGGGGCGGCAAATCCAGAGGCTACACCTTC
>many|TRBJ2-2|TRBV4-1|.
CASSHTVRVNTGELFF
TGCGCCAGCAGCCACACAGTAAGGGTAAACACCGGGGAGCTGTTTTTT
>many|TRBJ2-3|TRBV18|.
CASSPPRAGTDTQYF
TGTGCCAGCTCACCACCAAGGGCGGGTACAGATACGCAGTATTTT
>few|TRBJ1-4|TRBV20-1|.
CSASREKLFF
TGCAGTGCTAGCAGGGAAAAACTGTTTTTT
>many|TRBJ2-3|TRBV9|.
CASSVELGAYTQYF
TGTGCCAGCAGCGTAGAACTCGGGGCCTATACGCAGTATTTT
>many|TRBJ2-1|TRBV24-1|.
CATSDKAGQWSYNEQFF
TGTGCCACCAGTGATAAGGCAGGACAGTGGTCCTACAATGAGCAGTTCTTC
>many|TRBJ1-4|TRBV4-1|.
CASSQSEGRVATNEKLFF
TGCGCCAGCAGCCAAAGTGAGGGGAGGGTTGCAACTAATGAAAAACTGTTTTTT
>many|TRBJ1-1|TRBV25-1|.
CASSERGITNTEAFF
TGTGCCAGCAGTGAACGGGGGATTACTAACACTGAAGCTTTCTTT
>many|TRBJ2-2|TRBV24-1|.
CATNEGGTGELFF
TGTGCCACCAACGAGGGAGGAACCGGGGAGCTGTTTTTT
>many|TRBJ2-3|TRBV7-9|.
CASSLGAGGETHTDTQYF
TGTGCCAGCAGCTTAGGGGCTGGTGGGGAGACACACACAGATACGCAGTATTTT
>many|TRBJ1-2|TRBV20-1|.
CSAYPTTRTVNYGYTF
TGCAGTGCTTACCCGACCACCAGGACGGTCAACTATGGCTACACCTTC
>many|TRBJ2-3|TRBV5-1|.
CASSLETGGADTQYF
TGCGCCAGCAGCTTGGAAACAGGGGGGGCAGATACGCAGTATTTT
>many|TRBJ2-5|TRBV28|.
CASARGGPGETQYF
TGTGCCAGCGCACGTGGGGGCCCCGGGGAGACCCAGTACTTC
>few|TRBJ2-1|TRBV5-6|.
CASSFRDGHYNEQFF
TGTGCCAGCAGCTTCCGGGACGGCCACTACAATGAGCAGTTCTTC
>many|TRBJ1-5|TRBV12-3/TRBV12-4|.
CASSLNFGARYSQPQHF
TGTGCCAGCAGTTTAAATTTTGGGGCCCGGTACAGTCAGCCCCAGCATTTT
>many|TRBJ1-2|TRBV12-3/TRBV12-4|.
CASSQNSYGYTF
TGTGCCAGCAGCCAAAACAGCTATGGCTACACCTTC
>many|TRBJ2-3|TRBV9|.
CASSRKGQGEADTQYF
TGTGCCAGCAGCCGAAAGGGGCAAGGGGAGGCAGATACGCAGTATTTT
>many|TRBJ2-3|TRBV5-1|.
CASSFLVTDTQYF
TGCGCCAGCAGCTTTTTAGTCACAGATACGCAGTATTTT
>many|TRBJ2-1|TRBV15|TRBD1
CATSKGQGLNEQFF
TGTGCTACCAGCAAGGGACAGGGTCTCAATGAGCAGTTCTTC
>many|TRBJ2-6|TRBV29-1|.
CSVGAGANVLTF
TGCAGCGTTGGGGCGGGGGCCAACGTCCTGACTTTC
>many|TRBJ1-1|TRBV6-5|.
CASSLRRVGTEAFF
TGTGCCAGCAGTCTCCGCAGGGTAGGCACTGAAGCTTTCTTT
>few|TRBJ1-2|TRBV28|.
CASSFRRTHDYGYTF
TGTGCCAGCAGTTTCAGAAGGACACACGACTATGGCTACACCTTC
>few|TRBJ2-1|TRBV5-6|TRBD1
CASSLDQGVIDEQFF
TGTGCCAGCAGCTTGGACCAGGGGGTAATCGATGAGCAGTTCTTC
>.|TRBJ1-5|TRBV6-6|.
CASSSARGKSNQPQHF
TGTGCCAGCAGTTCGGCCAGGGGAAAGAGCAATCAGCCCCAGCATTTT
>.|TRBJ2-7|TRBV7-2|.
CASSPSWGYEQYF
TGTGCCAGCAGCCCCTCTTGGGGCTACGAGCAGTACTTC
>many|TRBJ2-7|TRBV7-2|.
CASSSVREGEQYF
TGTGCCAGCAGCTCCGTACGCGAGGGAGAGCAGTACTTC
>many|TRBJ2-2|TRBV9|.
CASSVDVGWGANTGELFF
TGTGCCAGCAGCGTAGACGTTGGTTGGGGGGCGAACACCGGGGAGCTGTTTTTT
>many|TRBJ1-5|TRBV28|TRBD1
CASSPLDRGDQPQHF
TGTGCCAGCAGTCCCCTCGACAGGGGGGATCAGCCCCAGCATTTT
>many|TRBJ2-6|TRBV5-1|TRBD1
CASSLGGQGSSGANVLTF
TGCGCCAGCAGCTTGGGAGGACAGGGGAGCTCTGGGGCCAACGTCCTGACTTTC
>many|TRBJ2-2|TRBV11-2|TRBD1
CASSPRQGVGTGELFF
TGTGCCAGCAGCCCTCGACAGGGCGTCGGCACCGGGGAGCTGTTTTTT
>.|TRBJ2-3|TRBV30|.
CAWSPRGRLRTDTQYF
TGTGCCTGGAGTCCGAGGGGGAGGCTTCGCACAGATACGCAGTATTTT
>.|TRBJ2-7|TRBV5-1|.
CASSLGPGGAYEQYF
TGCGCCAGCAGCTTGGGGCCCGGGGGCGCCTACGAGCAGTACTTC
>many|TRBJ1-1|TRBV7-3|.
CASSSGQKGAEAFF
TGTGCCAGCAGCTCAGGACAGAAAGGGGCTGAAGCTTTCTTT
>many|TRBJ2-1|TRBV5-6|TRBD2
CATTRLAGGPDNEQFF
TGTGCCACTACTCGACTAGCGGGGGGGCCGGACAATGAGCAGTTCTTC
>many|TRBJ2-5|TRBV5-1|TRBD2
CASTPAGGLYQETQYF
TGCGCCAGCACTCCGGCGGGAGGACTGTACCAAGAGACCCAGTACTTC
>.|TRBJ1-2|TRBV20-1|.
CSAGRTALDGYTF
TGCAGTGCCGGAAGGACGGCTCTGGATGGCTACACCTTC
>few|TRBJ2-7|TRBV6-5|TRBD1
CASRGGQGARYEQYF
TGTGCCAGCAGGGGGGGACAGGGGGCGCGGTACGAGCAGTACTTC
>many|TRBJ2-2|TRBV4-1|.
CASSQDTRGPNTGELFF
TGCGCCAGCAGCCAAGATACCAGGGGCCCGAACACCGGGGAGCTGTTTTTT
>many|TRBJ2-7|TRBV7-2|TRBD2
CASSAISGAAYEQYF
TGTGCCAGCAGCGCCATAAGCGGGGCAGCCTACGAGCAGTACTTC
>many|TRBJ1-1|TRBV7-2|.
CASSLMGLGDTEAFF
TGTGCCAGCAGCTTAATGGGCCTAGGGGACACTGAAGCTTTCTTT
>many|TRBJ2-1|TRBV5-1|TRBD2
CASSHQGTSGGNNEQFF
TGCGCCAGCAGCCACCAAGGAACTAGCGGGGGCAACAATGAGCAGTTCTTC